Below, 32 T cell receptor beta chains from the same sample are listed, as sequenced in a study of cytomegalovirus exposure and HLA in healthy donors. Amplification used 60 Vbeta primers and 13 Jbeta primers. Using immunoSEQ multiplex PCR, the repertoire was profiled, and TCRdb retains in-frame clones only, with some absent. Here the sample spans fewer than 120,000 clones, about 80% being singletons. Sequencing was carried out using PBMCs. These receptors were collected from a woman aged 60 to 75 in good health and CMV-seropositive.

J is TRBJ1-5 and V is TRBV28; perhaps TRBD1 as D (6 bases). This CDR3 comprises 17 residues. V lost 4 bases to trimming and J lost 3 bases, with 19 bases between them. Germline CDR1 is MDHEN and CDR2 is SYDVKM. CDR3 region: CASSSPLGTHYNQPQHF. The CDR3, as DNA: TGTGCCAGCAGTTCCCCCTTAGGGACACATTACAATCAGCCCCAGCATTTT. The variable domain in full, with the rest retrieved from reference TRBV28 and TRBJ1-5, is DVKVTQSSRYLVKRTGEKVFLECVQDMDHENMFWYRQDPGLGLRLIYFSYDVKMKEKGDIPEGYSVSREKKERFSLILESASTNQTSMYLCASSSPLGTHYNQPQHFGDGTRLSIL.

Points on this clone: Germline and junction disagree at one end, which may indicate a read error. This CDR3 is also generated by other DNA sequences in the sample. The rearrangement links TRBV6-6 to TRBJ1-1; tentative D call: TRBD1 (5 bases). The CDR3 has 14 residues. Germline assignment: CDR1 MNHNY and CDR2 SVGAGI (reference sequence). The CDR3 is CASCAGSRNTEAFF. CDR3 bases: TGCGCCAGCTGTGCAGGGTCCCGAAACACTGAAGCTTTCTTT.

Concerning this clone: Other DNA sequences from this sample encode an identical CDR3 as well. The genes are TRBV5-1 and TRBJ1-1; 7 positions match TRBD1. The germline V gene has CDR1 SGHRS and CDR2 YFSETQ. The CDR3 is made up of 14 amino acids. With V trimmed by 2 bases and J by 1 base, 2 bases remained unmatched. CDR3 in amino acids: CASSLRQGNTEAFF. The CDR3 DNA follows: TGCGCCAGCAGCTTACGACAGGGGAACACTGAAGCTTTCTTT. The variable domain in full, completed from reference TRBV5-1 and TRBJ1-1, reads KAGVTQTPRYLIKTRGQQVTLSCSPISGHRSVSWYQQTPGQGLQFLFEYFSETQRNKGNFPGRFSGRQFSNSRSEMNVSTLELGDSALYLCASSLRQGNTEAFFGQGTRLTVV.

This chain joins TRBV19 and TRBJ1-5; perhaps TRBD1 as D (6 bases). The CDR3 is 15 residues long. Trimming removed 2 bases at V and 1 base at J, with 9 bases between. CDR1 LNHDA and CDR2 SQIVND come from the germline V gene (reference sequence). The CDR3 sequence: CASSIQGLSNQPQHF. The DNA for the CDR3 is TGTGCCAGTAGTATACAGGGGTTGAGCAATCAGCCCCAGCATTTT.

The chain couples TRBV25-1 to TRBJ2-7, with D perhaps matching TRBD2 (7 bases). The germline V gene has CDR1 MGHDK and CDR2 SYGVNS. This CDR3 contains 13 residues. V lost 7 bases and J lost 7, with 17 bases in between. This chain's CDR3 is CASILTGGREQYF. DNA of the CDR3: TGTGCCAGCATCTTAACGGGGGGCCGGGAGCAGTACTTC.

CDR3 DNA sequence: TGTGCCAGCAGCAACGGTTATCTAGCAGGCAATGAGCAGTTCTTC. This codes for CASSNGYLAGNEQFF. The chain employs TRBV11-3 and TRBJ2-1; the D gene is possibly TRBD2 (5 bases). The V end lost 5 bases, the J end lost 6 bases, and 17 bases lay between the germline ends. This CDR3 region has 15 residues. In germline, CDR1 is SGHNT, CDR2 YENEEA.

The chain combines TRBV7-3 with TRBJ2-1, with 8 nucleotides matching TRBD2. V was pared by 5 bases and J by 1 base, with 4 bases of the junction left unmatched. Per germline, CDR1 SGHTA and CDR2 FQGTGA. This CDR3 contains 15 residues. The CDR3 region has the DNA TGTGCCAGCAGCCCGGGGGGGCTTTCCTACAATGAGCAGTTCTTC. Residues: CASSPGGLSYNEQFF.

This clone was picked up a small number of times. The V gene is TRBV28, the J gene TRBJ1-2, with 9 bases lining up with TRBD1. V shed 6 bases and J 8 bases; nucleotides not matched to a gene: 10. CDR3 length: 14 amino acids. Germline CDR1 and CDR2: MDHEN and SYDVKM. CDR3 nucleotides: TGTGCCAGCAGAGCTGGGACAGGGCTAAAGGGCTACACCTTC. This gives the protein CASRAGTGLKGYTF.

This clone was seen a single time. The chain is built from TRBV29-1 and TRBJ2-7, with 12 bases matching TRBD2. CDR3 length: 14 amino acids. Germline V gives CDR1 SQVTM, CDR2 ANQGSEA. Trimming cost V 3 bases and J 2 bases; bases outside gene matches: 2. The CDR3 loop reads CSVETSGSPYEQYF. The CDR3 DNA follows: TGCAGCGTTGAGACTAGCGGGAGTCCCTACGAGCAGTACTTC.

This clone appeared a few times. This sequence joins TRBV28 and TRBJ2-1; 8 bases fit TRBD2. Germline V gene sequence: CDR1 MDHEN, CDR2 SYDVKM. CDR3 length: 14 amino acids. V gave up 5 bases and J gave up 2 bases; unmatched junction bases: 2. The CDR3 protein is CASSLAGAYNEQFF. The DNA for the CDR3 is TGTGCCAGCAGTCTAGCGGGCGCCTACAATGAGCAGTTCTTC.

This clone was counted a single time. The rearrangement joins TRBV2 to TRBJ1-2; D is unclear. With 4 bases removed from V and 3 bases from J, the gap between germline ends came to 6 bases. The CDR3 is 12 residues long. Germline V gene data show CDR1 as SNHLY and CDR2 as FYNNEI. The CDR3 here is CASSGSDYGYTF. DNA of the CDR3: TGTGCCAGCAGTGGTAGCGACTATGGCTACACCTTC.

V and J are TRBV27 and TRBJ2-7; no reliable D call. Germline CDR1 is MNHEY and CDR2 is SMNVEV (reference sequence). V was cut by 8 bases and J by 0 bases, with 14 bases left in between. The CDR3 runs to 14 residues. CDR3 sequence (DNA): TGTGCCAGCTGTCCGGTCCATTGCTCCTACGAGCAGTACTTC. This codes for CASCPVHCSYEQYF.

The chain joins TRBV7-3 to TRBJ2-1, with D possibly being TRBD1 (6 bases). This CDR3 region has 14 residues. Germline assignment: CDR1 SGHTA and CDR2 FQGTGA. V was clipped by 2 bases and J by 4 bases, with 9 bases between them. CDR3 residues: CASSLGTSYNEQFF. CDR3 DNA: TGTGCCAGCAGCTTAGGGACATCATACAATGAGCAGTTCTTC.

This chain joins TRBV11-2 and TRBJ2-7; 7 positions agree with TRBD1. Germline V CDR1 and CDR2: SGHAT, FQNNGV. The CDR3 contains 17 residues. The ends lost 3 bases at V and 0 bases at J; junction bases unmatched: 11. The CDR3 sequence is CASSLPPGQNYSYEQYF. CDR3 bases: TGTGCCAGCAGCTTGCCACCGGGACAGAATTACTCCTACGAGCAGTACTTC.

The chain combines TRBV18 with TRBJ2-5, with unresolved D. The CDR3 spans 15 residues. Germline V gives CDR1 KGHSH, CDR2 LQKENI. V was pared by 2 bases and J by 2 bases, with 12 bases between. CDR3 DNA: TGTGCCAGCTCACCAACCCAGACAATACAAGAGACCCAGTACTTC. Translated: CASSPTQTIQETQYF.

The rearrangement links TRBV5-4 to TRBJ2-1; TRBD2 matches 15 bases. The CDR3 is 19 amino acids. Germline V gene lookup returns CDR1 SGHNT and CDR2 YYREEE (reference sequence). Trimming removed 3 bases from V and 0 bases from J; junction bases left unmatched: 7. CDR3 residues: CASSSGLAGGPSSYNEQFF. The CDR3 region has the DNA TGTGCCAGCAGCTCTGGACTAGCGGGAGGGCCTAGCTCCTACAATGAGCAGTTCTTC.

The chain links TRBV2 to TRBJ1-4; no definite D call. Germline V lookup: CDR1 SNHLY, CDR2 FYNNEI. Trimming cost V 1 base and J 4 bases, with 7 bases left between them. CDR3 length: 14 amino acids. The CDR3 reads CASSEEHINEKLFF. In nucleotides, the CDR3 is TGTGCCAGCAGTGAAGAGCATATTAATGAAAAACTGTTTTTT.

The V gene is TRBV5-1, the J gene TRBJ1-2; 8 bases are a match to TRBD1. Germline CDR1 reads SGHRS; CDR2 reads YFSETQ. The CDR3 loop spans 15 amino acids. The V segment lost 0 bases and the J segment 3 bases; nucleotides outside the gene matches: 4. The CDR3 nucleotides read TGCGCCAGCAGCTTGGTAGGACAGGGAGACTATGGCTACACCTTC. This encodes CASSLVGQGDYGYTF. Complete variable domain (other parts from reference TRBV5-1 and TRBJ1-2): KAGVTQTPRYLIKTRGQQVTLSCSPISGHRSVSWYQQTPGQGLQFLFEYFSETQRNKGNFPGRFSGRQFSNSRSEMNVSTLELGDSALYLCASSLVGQGDYGYTFGSGTRLTVV.

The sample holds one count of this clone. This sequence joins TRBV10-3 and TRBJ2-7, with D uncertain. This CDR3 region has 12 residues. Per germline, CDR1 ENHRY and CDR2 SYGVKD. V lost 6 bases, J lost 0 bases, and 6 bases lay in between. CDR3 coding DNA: TGTGCCATCAGGGCAGACTCCTACGAGCAGTACTTC. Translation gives CAIRADSYEQYF.

CDR3 sequence: CASSLSYTQYF. The CDR3, as DNA: TGTGCCAGCAGCTTAAGCTATACGCAGTATTTT. The chain joins TRBV11-2 to TRBJ2-3; no reliable D call. CDR3 length: 11 amino acids. Trimming took off 2 bases at V and 7 bases at J, with 4 bases between the two ends. The germline V gene has CDR1 SGHAT and CDR2 FQNNGV.

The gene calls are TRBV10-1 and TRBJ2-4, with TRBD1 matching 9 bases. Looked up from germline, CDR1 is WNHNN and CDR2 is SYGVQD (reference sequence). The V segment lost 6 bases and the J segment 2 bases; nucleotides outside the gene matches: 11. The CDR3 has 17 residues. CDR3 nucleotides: TGCGCCAGCAGCGCCCGGGACAGGGTCATGCCCAAAAACATTCAGTACTTC. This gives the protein CASSARDRVMPKNIQYF.

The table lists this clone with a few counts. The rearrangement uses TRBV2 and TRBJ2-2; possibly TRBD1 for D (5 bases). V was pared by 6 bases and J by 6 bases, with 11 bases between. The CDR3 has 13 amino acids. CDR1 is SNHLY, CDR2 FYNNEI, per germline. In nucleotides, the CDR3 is TGTGCCAGCAGCCAGGGTAGATCCGGGGAGCTGTTTTTT. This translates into CASSQGRSGELFF. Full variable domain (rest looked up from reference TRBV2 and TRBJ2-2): EPEVTQTPSHQVTQMGQEVILRCVPISNHLYFYWYRQILGQKVEFLVSFYNNEISEKSEIFDDQFSVERPDGSNFTLKIRSTKLEDSAMYFCASSQGRSGELFFGEGSRLTVL.

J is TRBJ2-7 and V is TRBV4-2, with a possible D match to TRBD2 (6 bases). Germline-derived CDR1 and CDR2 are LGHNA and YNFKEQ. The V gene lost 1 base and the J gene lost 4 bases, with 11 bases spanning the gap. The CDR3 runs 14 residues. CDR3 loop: CASSQVGGKYEQYF. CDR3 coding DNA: TGTGCCAGCAGCCAAGTAGGAGGGAAGTACGAGCAGTACTTC.

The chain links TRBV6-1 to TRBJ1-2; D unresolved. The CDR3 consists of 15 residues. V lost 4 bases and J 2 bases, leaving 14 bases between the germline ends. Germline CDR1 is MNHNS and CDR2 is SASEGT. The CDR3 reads CASSVAGRGNYGYTF. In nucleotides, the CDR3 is TGTGCCAGCAGTGTGGCGGGGAGAGGCAACTATGGCTACACCTTC.

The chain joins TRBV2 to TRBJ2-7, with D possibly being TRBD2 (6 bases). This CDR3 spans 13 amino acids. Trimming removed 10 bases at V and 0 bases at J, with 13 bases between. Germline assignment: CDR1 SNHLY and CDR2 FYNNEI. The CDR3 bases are TGTGCCATCAAAAACGGGGGCTCCTACGAGCAGTACTTC. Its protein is CAIKNGGSYEQYF. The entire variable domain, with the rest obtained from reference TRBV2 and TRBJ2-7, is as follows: EPEVTQTPSHQVTQMGQEVILRCVPISNHLYFYWYRQILGQKVEFLVSFYNNEISEKSEIFDDQFSVERPDGSNFTLKIRSTKLEDSAMYFCAIKNGGSYEQYFGPGTRLTVT.

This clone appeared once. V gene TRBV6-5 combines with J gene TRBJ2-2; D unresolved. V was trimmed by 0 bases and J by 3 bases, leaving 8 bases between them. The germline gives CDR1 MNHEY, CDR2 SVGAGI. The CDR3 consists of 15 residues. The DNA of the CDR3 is TGTGCCAGCAGTTACTCGAGAACCGACACCGGGGAGCTGTTTTTT. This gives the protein CASSYSRTDTGELFF.

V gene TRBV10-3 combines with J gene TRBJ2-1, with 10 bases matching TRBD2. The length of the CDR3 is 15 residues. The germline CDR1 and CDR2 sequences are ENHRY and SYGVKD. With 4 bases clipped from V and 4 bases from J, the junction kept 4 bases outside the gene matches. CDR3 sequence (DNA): TGTGCCATCAGTGTAACTAGCGGGGAATACAATGAGCAGTTCTTC. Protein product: CAISVTSGEYNEQFF.

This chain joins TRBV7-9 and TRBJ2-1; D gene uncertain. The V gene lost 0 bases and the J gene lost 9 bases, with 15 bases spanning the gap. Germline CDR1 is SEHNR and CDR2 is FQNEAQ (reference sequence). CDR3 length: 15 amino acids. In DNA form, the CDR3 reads TGTGCCAGCAGCTTAGCGGGCCCCCTGACCAGTGAGCAGTTCTTC. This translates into CASSLAGPLTSEQFF.

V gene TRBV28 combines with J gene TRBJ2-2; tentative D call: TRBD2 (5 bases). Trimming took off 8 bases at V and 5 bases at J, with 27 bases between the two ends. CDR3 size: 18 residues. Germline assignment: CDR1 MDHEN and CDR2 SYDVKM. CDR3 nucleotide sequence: TGTGCCAGCCTCGAGATGGGGTGGGGTGAGGGATGGACCGGGGAGCTGTTTTTT. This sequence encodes CASLEMGWGEGWTGELFF.

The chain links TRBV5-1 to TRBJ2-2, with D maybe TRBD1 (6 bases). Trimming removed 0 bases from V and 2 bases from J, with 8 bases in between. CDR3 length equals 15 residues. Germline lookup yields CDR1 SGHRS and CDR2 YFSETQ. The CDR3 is CASSLAGANTGELFF. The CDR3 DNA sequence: TGCGCCAGCAGCTTGGCAGGGGCTAACACCGGGGAGCTGTTTTTT.

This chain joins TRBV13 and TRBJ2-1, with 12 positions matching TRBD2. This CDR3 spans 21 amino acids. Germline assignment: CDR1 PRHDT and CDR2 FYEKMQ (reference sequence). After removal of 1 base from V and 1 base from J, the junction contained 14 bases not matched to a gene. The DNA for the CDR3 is TGTGCCAGCAGCTTAGCGGGTCCCCTAGCGGGAGGGCCTAGTTCCTACAATGAGCAGTTCTTC. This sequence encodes CASSLAGPLAGGPSSYNEQFF.

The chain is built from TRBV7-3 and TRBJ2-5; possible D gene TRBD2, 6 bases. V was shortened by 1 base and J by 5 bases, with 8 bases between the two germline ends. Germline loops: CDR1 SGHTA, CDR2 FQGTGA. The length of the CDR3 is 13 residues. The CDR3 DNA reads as TGTGCCAGCAGCTTAAGCAGCGGGGAGACCCAGTACTTC. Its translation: CASSLSSGETQYF. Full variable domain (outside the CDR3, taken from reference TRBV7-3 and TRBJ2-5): GAGVSQTPSNKVTEKGKYVELRCDPISGHTALYWYRQSLGQGPEFLIYFQGTGAADDSGLPNDRFFAVRPEGSVSTLKIQRTERGDSAVYLCASSLSSGETQYFGPGTRLLVL.